Following are 3 T cell receptor beta chains from one sample sequenced in a study of T-cell memory formation after mild COVID-19. TCRdb reprocessed the 5' RACE reads via MiXCR and lists one record per CDR3 protein. The table lists roughly 250,000 distinct CDR3 sequences, around 17% of them singletons, with around a fifth in the top ten. Sequences were obtained from PBMCs or a T cell subset sorted from them (not recorded which). These receptor sequences come from a man aged 18 to 29 who had mild COVID-19 (a few samples of this study predate the infection). Cell type and time point are not known.

This clonotype was seen repeatedly, ten times or more. The V call is TRBV6-1, the J call TRBJ1-2; 10 nucleotides agree with TRBD1. The CDR3 is made up of 15 amino acids. Per germline, CDR1 MNHNS and CDR2 SASEGT. V lost 3 bases, J lost 4 bases, and 5 bases stayed unmatched. In nucleotides, the CDR3 is TGTGCCAGCAGTGACCCGGGACAGGGGACCTATGGCTACACCTTC. Translated, it gives CASSDPGQGTYGYTF.

The gene calls are TRBV6-5 and TRBJ2-3, with D possibly being TRBD2 (7 bases). The CDR3 runs 15 residues. The germline gives CDR1 MNHEY, CDR2 SVGAGI. Trimming removed 0 bases from V and 5 bases from J, with 12 bases in between. Here the CDR3 reads CASSYSRGGRDTQYF. Written as DNA, the CDR3 is TGTGCCAGCAGTTACTCGAGGGGGGGGCGAGATACGCAGTATTTT.

The chain combines TRBV4-2 with TRBJ1-6, with a possible D match to TRBD1 (5 bases). Germline CDR1 reads LGHNA; CDR2 reads YNFKEQ. CDR3 size: 17 residues. V dropped 6 bases and J dropped 0 bases, with 15 bases sitting between them. In DNA, the CDR3 is TGTGCCAGCAGACCCAGTGGGGACGGCTCCTATAATTCACCCCTCCACTTT. Amino acid sequence: CASRPSGDGSYNSPLHF.